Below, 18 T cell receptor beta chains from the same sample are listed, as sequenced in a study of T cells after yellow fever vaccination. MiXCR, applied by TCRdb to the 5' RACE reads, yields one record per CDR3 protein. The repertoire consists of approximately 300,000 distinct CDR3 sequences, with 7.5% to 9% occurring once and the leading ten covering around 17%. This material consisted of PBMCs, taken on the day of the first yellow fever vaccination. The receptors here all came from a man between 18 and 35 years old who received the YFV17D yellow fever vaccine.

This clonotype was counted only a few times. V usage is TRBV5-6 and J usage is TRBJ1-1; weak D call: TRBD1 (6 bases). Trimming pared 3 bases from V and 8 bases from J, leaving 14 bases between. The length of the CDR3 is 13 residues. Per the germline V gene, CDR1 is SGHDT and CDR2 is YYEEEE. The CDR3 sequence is CASSSGTPEEAFF. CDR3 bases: TGTGCCAGCAGCTCCGGGACACCCGAAGAAGCTTTCTTT.

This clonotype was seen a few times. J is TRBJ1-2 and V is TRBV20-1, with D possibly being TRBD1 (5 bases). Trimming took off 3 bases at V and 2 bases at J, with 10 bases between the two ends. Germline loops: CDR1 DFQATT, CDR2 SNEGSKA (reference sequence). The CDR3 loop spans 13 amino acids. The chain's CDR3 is CSARTRDNYGYTF. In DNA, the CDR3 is TGCAGTGCTAGGACACGGGACAACTATGGCTACACCTTC.

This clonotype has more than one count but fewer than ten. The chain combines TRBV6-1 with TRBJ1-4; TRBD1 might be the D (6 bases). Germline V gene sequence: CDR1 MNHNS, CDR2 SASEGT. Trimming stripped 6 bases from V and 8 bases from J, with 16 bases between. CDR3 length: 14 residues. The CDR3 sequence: CASSQDSLREKLFF. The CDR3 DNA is TGTGCCAGCAGCCAGGACAGCCTCCGCGAAAAACTGTTTTTT.

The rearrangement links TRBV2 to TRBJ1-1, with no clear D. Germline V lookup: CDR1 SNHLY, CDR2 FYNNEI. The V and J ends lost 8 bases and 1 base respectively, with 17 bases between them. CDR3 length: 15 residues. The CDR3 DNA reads TGTGCCAGCCAAGTAATGTTTGGCCCGAACACTGAAGCTTTCTTT. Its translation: CASQVMFGPNTEAFF.

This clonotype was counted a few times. CDR3 sequence (DNA): TGTGCCAGCAGTCACGACAGGGCGAACGAGCAGTACTTC. This sequence encodes CASSHDRANEQYF. This sequence joins TRBV12-3 or TRBV12-4 and TRBJ2-7, with 7 bases that match TRBD1. The J segment lost 5 bases and the V segment lost 5 bases, leaving 6 bases of the junction unmatched. This CDR3 region has 13 residues.

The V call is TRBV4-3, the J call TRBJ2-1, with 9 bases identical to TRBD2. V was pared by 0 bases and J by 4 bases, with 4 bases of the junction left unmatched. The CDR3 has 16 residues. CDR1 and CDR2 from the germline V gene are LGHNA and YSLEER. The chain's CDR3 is CASSQERAGGYNEQFF. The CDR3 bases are TGCGCCAGCAGCCAAGAGAGAGCGGGGGGATACAATGAGCAGTTCTTC.

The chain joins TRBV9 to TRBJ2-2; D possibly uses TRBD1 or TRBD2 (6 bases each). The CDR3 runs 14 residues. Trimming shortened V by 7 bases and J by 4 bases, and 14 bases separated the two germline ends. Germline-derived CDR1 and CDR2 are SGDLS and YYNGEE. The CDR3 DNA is TGTGCCAGCCAAAAAGGGGGGACCACCGGGGAGCTGTTTTTT. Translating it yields CASQKGGTTGELFF.

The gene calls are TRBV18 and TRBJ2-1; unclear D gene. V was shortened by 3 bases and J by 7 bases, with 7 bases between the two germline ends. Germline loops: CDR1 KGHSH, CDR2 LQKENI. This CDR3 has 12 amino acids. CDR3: CASSPSTNEQFF. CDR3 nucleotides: TGTGCCAGCTCACCTTCAACAAATGAGCAGTTCTTC.

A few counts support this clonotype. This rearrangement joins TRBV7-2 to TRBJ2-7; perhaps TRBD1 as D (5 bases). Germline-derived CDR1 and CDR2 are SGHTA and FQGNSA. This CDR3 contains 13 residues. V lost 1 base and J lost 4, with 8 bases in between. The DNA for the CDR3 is TGTGCCAGCAGCTTAGGCAGGGAATACGAGCAGTACTTC. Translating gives CASSLGREYEQYF.

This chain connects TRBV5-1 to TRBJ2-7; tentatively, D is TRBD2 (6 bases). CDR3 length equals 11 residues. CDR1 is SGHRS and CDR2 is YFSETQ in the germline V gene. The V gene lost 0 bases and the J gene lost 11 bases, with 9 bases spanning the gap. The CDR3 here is CASSLDGEEYF. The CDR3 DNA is TGCGCCAGCAGCTTGGACGGGGAGGAGTACTTC.

DNA for the CDR3: TGTGCCAGCAGCGTAGAGGTGGGAGCTAGGGGCCCTGGCTATGGCTACACCTTC. It yields the protein CASSVEVGARGPGYGYTF. The chain joins TRBV9 to TRBJ1-2; perhaps TRBD1 as D (5 bases). The CDR3 loop spans 18 amino acids. CDR1 and CDR2 (germline): SGDLS, YYNGEE. The V end was cut by 0 bases, the J end by 4 bases, with 22 bases between. The whole variable domain, filled in from reference TRBV9 and TRBJ1-2, reads DSGVTQTPKHLITATGQRVTLRCSPRSGDLSVYWYQQSLDQGLQFLIQYYNGEERAKGNILERFSAQQFPDLHSELNLSSLELGDSALYFCASSVEVGARGPGYGYTFGSGTRLTVV.

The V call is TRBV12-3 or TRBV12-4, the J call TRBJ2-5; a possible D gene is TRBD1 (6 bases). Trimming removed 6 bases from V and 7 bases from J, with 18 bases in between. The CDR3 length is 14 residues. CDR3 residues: CASRTGTSGGTQYF. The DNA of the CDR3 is TGTGCCAGCAGAACCGGGACATCGGGTGGGACCCAGTACTTC.

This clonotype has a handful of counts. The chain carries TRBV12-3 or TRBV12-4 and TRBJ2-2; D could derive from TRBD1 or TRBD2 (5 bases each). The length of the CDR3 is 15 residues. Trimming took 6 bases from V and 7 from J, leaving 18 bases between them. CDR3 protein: CASSSGTQMGGELFF. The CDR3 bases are TGTGCCAGCAGCTCCGGGACCCAAATGGGCGGGGAGCTGTTTTTT.

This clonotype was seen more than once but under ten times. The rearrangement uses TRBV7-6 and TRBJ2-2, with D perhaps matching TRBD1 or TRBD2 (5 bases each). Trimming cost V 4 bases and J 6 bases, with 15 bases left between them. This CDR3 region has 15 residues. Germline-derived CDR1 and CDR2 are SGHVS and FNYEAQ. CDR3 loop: CASSYRRGRAGELFF. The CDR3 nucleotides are TGTGCCAGCAGCTACCGTCGGGGCAGGGCCGGGGAGCTGTTTTTT.

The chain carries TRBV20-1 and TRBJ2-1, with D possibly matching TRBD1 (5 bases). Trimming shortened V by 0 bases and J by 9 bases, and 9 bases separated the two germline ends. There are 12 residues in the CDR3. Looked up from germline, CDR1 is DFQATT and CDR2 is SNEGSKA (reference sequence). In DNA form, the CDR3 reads TGCAGTGCTAGAGACAGGGTGACTGAGCAGTTCTTC. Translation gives CSARDRVTEQFF.

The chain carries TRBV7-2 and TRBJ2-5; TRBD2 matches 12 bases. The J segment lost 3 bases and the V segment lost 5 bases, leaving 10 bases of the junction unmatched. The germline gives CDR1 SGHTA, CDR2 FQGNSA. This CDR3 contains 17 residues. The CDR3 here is CASSRSRLAGDKETQYF. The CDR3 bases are TGTGCCAGCAGCCGCTCGAGACTAGCGGGGGATAAAGAGACCCAGTACTTC.

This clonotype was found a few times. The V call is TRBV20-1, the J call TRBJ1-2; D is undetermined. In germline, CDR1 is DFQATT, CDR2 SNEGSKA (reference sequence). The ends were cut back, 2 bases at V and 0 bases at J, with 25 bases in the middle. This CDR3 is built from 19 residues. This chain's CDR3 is CSARKNYQRRPAANYGYTF. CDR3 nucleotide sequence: TGCAGTGCTAGAAAGAATTACCAGAGAAGGCCTGCAGCTAACTATGGCTACACCTTC.

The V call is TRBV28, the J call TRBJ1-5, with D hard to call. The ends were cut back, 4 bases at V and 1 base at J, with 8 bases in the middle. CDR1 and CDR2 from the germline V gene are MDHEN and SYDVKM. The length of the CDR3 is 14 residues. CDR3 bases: TGTGCCAGCAGTTATAGGCAGAGCAATCAGCCCCAGCATTTT. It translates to CASSYRQSNQPQHF. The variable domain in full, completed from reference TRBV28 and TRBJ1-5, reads DVKVTQSSRYLVKRTGEKVFLECVQDMDHENMFWYRQDPGLGLRLIYFSYDVKMKEKGDIPEGYSVSREKKERFSLILESASTNQTSMYLCASSYRQSNQPQHFGDGTRLSIL.